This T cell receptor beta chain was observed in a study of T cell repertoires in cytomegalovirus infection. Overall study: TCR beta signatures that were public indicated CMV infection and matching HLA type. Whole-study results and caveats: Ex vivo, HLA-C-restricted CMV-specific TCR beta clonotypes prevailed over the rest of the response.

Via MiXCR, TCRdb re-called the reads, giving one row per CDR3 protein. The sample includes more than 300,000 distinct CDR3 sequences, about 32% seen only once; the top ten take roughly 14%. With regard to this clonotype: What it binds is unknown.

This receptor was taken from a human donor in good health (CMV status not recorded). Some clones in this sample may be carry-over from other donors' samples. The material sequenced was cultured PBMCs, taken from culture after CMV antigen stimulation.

Written as DNA, the CDR3 is TGTGCCAGCAGCTTTATGACAGCGAACACCGGGGAGCTGTTTTTT. Encoded protein: CASSFMTANTGELFF. V and J are TRBV7-2 and TRBJ2-2; weak D call: TRBD1 (5 bases). The CDR3 spans 15 residues. Trimming cost V 3 bases and J 0 bases, with 8 bases left between them. Germline V gene lookup returns CDR1 SGHTA and CDR2 FQGNSA.